In this sample, the clone carrying this T cell receptor (beta chain) turned up a few times. Its matching antigen is unknown. V was pared by 10 bases and J by 6 bases, with 9 bases of the junction left unmatched. This CDR3 has 14 amino acids. Germline CDR1 reads SGHRS; CDR2 reads YFSETQ. This sample was taken from a study of Graves' ophthalmopathy and Graves' hyperthyroidism. Findings and limits, study-wide: Blood samples also showed most expanded thyroid clonotypes exceeding 0.001 frequency. Predictions made by the model for ophthalmopathy progression reached approximately 70% sensitivity and roughly 79% specificity.

A follow-up of 18 months without ophthalmopathy meant that hyperthyroidism was stable. Transcripts of RNA were the source for amplifying TCR beta CDR3 regions. The authors performed first-round RT-PCR with HTBI primers and then a second-round multiplex PCR. Via MiXCR, TCRdb re-called the multiplex PCR reads, giving one row per CDR3 protein. This sample yields about 620,000 distinct CDR3 sequences, of which around a fifth are seen a single time; around 6.5% belongs to the top ten. The material sequenced was peripheral blood. The chain is built from TRBV5-1 and TRBJ2-2, with TRBD1 identical over 10 bases. The sequence was collected from a woman in her late teens or twenties with stable Graves' hyperthyroidism. Some clones in this sample may be carry-over from other donors' samples. The CDR3 loop is CACWPGTGAGELFF. The CDR3 region has the DNA TGCGCCTGCTGGCCCGGGACAGGGGCCGGGGAGCTGTTTTTT.